This TCR beta chain came from a study of glioma-infiltrating T cells. Study observations and caveats: Non-neoplastic patients had below-expected tissue-blood divergence, while all gliomas exceeded expectation. CDR3 overlap between tissue and blood was very small.

Using RNA template, CDR3s of TCR alpha and beta were amplified with iRepertoire arm-PCR. Input was roughly 95-400 ng of tissue mRNA or PBMC total RNA. TCRdb re-derived calls from the multiplex PCR reads in MiXCR, one entry per CDR3 protein. The sample consists of fewer than 200,000 distinct CDR3 sequences, about 32% of them appearing once. The V gene end was trimmed by 6 bases and the J gene end by 10 bases; junction bases not matched to a gene: 15. In germline, CDR1 is MNHNS, CDR2 SASEGT. The CDR3 length is 15 residues. This clonotype was seen repeatedly, ten times or more. Its antigen is undetermined.

The origin of this receptor is a human donor with low-grade glioma or glioblastoma, undergoing nonglioma brain surgery, or in good health (not recorded which). The chain uses TRBV6-1 and TRBJ2-1; 7 nucleotides match TRBD2. Source material: glioma tissue, nonneoplastic brain tissue, or PBMCs (not recorded which). CDR3 coding DNA: TGTGCCAGCAGCCTCCAGGGCGGGGGAATCGGGGAGCAGTTCTTC. Translation: CASSLQGGGIGEQFF.